This T cell receptor (beta chain) came from a study of tumor-infiltrating lymphocytes in localized non-small cell lung cancer. General observations from the study: Tumor T-cell fraction was not associated with recurrence-free survival. Immunotypes IM1 and IM2 had similar TCR-derived T-cell fractions.

Regarding this clone: No antigen is known for it.

V was shortened by 4 bases and J by 1 base, with 13 bases between the two germline ends. Germline values: CDR1 SEHNR, CDR2 FQNEAQ (reference sequence). The CDR3 covers 15 residues. TCRdb keeps only in-frame clones here, not all; method: immunoSEQ multiplex PCR. The sample gives 25,000 to 30,000 clones, approximately 83% of which show up once; around 2% is in the top ten. The chain employs TRBV7-9 and TRBJ1-1; the D is unclear. The receptor's source is a human donor with non-small cell lung cancer. The material sequenced was lung tumor tissue. As DNA, the CDR3 is TGTGCCAGCAGCTACCCTGGGCAGGCGAACACTGAAGCTTTCTTT. Translating gives CASSYPGQANTEAFF.